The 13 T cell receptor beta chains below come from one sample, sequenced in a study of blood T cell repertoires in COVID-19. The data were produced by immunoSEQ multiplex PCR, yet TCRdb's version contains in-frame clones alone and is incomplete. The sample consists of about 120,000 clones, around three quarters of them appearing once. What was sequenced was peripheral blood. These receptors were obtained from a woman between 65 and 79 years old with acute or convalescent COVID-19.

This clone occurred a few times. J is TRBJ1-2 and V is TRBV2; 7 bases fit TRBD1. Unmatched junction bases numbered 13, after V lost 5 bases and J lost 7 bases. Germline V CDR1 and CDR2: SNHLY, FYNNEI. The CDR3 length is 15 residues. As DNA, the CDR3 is TGTGCCAGCAGTCCAACAGGGGAAGGTGCTAGTGGCTACACCTTC. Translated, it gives CASSPTGEGASGYTF.

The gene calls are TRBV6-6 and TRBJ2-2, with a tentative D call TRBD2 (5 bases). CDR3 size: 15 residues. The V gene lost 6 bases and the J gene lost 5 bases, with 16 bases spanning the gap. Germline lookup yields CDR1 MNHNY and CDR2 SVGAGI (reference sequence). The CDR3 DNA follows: TGTGCCAGCAGGCTAAGACGAGGGAATACCGGGGAGCTGTTTTTT. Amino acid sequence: CASRLRRGNTGELFF.

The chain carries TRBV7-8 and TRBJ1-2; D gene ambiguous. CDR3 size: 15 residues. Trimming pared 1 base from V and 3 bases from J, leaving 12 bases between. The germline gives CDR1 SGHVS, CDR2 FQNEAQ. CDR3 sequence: CASSLVAGDDYGYTF. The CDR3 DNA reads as TGTGCCAGCAGCTTAGTCGCCGGGGATGACTATGGCTACACCTTC.

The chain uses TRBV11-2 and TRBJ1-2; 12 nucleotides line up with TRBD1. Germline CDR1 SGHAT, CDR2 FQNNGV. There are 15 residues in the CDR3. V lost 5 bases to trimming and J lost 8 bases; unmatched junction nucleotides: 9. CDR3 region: CASSPGGDRGRGYTF. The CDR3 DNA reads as TGTGCCAGCAGCCCAGGGGGGGACAGGGGGCGAGGCTACACCTTC.

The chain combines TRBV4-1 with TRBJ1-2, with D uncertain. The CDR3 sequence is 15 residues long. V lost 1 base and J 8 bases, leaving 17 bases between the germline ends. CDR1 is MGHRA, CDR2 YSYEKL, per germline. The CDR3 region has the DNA TGCGCCAGCAGCCAAGTTCGCCAGTCCCTCGGGGGCTACACCTTC. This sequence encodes CASSQVRQSLGGYTF.

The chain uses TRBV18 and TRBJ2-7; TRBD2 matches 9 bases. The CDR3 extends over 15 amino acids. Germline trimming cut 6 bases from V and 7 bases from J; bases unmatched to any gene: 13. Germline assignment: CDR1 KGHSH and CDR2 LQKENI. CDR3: CASSPDRAGGGEQYF. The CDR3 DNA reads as TGTGCCAGCTCTCCGGATAGAGCGGGAGGAGGGGAGCAGTACTTC.

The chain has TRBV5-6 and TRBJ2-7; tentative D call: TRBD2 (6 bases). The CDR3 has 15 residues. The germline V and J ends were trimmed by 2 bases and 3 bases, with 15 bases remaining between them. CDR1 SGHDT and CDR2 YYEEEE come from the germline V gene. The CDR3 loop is CASSFRDLRGYEQYF. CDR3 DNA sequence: TGTGCCAGCAGCTTCCGGGACTTGAGGGGCTACGAGCAGTACTTC.

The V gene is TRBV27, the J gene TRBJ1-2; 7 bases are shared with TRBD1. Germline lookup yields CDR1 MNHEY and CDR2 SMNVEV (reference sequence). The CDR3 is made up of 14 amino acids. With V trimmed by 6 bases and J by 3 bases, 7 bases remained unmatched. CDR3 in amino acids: CASRKQGGDYGYTF. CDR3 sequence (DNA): TGTGCCAGCAGAAAACAAGGGGGCGACTATGGCTACACCTTC.

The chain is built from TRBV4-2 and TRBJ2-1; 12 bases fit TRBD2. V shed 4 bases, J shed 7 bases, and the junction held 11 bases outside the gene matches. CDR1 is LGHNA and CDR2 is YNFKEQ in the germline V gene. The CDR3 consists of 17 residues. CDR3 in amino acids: CASSLVNAGTSGNEQFF. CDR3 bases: TGTGCCAGCAGCCTCGTGAACGCCGGGACTAGCGGGAATGAGCAGTTCTTC.

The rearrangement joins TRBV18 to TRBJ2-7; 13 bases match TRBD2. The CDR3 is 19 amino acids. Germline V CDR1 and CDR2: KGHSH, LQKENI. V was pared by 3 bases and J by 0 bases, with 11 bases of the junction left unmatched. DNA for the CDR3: TGTGCCAGCTCACCTTCCGGGACTAGCGGGGCCCCGAGCTCCTACGAGCAGTACTTC. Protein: CASSPSGTSGAPSSYEQYF. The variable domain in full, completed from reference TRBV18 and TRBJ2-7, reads NAGVMQNPRHLVRRRGQEARLRCSPMKGHSHVYWYRQLPEEGLKFMVYLQKENIIDESGMPKERFSAEFPKEGPSILRIQQVVRGDSAAYFCASSPSGTSGAPSSYEQYFGPGTRLTVT.

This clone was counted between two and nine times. CDR3 nucleotides: TGTGCCAGCAGTCGACGGGACATTGGTCTATATAATTCACCCCTCCACTTT. This gives the protein CASSRRDIGLYNSPLHF. The J gene is TRBJ1-6, the V gene TRBV6-6, with a possible D match to TRBD1 (6 bases). CDR1 and CDR2 (germline): MNHNY, SVGAGI (reference sequence). Trimming cost V 5 bases and J 4 bases, with 18 bases left between them. This CDR3 contains 17 residues.

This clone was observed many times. CDR3 amino acids: CASSLQTGGVGTGKLEEQYF. DNA of the CDR3: TGTGCCAGCAGCCTCCAGACCGGTGGCGTTGGGACAGGAAAACTGGAAGAGCAGTACTTC. V and J are TRBV28 and TRBJ2-7; 8 nucleotides match TRBD1. Per the germline V gene, CDR1 is MDHEN and CDR2 is SYDVKM. The CDR3 consists of 20 residues. The ends lost 6 bases at V and 7 bases at J; junction bases unmatched: 29. Supplemented by reference TRBV28 and TRBJ2-7, the full variable domain reads DVKVTQSSRYLVKRTGEKVFLECVQDMDHENMFWYRQDPGLGLRLIYFSYDVKMKEKGDIPEGYSVSREKKERFSLILESASTNQTSMYLCASSLQTGGVGTGKLEEQYFGPGTRLTVT.

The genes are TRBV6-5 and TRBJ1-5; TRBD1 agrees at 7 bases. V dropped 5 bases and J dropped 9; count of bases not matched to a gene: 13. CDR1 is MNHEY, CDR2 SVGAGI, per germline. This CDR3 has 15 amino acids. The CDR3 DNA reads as TGTGCCAGCAGTCCTGTGACAGGGCGCGAAGGGCCCCAGCATTTT. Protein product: CASSPVTGREGPQHF.